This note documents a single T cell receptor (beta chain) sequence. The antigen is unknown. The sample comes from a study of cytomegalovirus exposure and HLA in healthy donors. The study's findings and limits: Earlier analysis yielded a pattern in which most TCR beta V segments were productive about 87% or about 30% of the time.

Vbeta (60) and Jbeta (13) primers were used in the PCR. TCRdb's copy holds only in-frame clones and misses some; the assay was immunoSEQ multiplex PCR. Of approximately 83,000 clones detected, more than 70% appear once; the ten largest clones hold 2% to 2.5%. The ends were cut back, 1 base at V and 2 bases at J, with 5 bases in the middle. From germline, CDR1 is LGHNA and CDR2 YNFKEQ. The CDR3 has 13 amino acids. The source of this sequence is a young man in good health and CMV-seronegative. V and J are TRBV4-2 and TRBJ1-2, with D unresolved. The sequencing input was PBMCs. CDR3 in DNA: TGTGCCAGCAGCCAAGCTGCGAACTATGGCTACACCTTC. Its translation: CASSQAANYGYTF.